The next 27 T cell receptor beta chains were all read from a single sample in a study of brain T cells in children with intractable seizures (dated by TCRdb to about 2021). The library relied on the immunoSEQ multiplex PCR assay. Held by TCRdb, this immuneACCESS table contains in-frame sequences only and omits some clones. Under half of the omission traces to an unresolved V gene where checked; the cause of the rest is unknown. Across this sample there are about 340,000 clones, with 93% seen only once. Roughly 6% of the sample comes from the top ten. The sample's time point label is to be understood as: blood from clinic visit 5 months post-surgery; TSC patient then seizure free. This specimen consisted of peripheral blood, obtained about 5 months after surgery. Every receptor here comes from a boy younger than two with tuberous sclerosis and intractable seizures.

CDR3 loop: CASRERTASTDTQYF. The CDR3 DNA sequence: TGTGCCAGTAGGGAACGGACAGCTAGCACAGATACGCAGTATTTT. The chain couples TRBV19 to TRBJ2-3; D perhaps matches TRBD1 (6 bases). Trimming removed 6 bases at V and 0 bases at J, with 13 bases between. Germline loops: CDR1 LNHDA, CDR2 SQIVND (reference sequence). The CDR3 has 15 residues. Looking up the rest from reference TRBV19 and TRBJ2-3 gives the full variable domain: DGGITQSPKYLFRKEGQNVTLSCEQNLNHDAMYWYRQDPGQGLRLIYYSQIVNDFQKGDIAEGYSVSREKKESFPLTVTSAQKNPTAFYLCASRERTASTDTQYFGPGTRLTVL.

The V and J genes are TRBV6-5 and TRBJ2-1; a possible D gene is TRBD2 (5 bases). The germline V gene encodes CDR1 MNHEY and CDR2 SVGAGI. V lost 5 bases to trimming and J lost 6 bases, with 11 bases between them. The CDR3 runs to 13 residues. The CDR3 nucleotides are TGTGCCAGCAGTCCTCGGCGGGCCAATGAGCAGTTCTTC. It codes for CASSPRRANEQFF.

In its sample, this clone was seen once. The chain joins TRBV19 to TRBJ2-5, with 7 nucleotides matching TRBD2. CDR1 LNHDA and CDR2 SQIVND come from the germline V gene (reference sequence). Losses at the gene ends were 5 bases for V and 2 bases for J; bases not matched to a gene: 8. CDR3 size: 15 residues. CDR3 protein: CASSPRLSGQETQYF. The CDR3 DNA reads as TGTGCCAGTAGTCCCAGACTTAGCGGGCAAGAGACCCAGTACTTC.

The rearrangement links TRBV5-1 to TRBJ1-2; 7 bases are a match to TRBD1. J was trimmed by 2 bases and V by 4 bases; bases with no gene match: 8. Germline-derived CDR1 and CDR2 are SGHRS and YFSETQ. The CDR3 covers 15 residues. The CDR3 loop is CASSTRTGPNYGYTF. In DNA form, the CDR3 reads TGCGCCAGCAGCACCCGGACAGGACCAAACTATGGCTACACCTTC.

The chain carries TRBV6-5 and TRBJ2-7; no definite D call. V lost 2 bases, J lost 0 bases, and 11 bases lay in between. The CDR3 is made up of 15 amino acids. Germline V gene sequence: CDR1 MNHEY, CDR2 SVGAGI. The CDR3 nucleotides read TGTGCCAGCAGTTACAGTCCGAGTAGCTCCTACGAGCAGTACTTC. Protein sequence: CASSYSPSSSYEQYF.

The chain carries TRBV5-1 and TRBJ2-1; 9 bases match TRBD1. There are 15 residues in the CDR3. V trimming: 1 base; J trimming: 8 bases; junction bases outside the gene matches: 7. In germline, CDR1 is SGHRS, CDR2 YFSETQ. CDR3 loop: CASSLTSTGGYEQFF. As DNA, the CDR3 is TGCGCCAGCAGCTTGACGTCTACAGGGGGCTATGAGCAGTTCTTC.

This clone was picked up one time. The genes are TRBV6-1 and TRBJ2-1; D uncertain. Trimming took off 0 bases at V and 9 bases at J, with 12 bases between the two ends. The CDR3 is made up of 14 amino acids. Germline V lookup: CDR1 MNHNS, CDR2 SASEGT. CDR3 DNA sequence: TGTGCCAGCAGTGAAGCGTGGACCCTAGTTGAGCAGTTCTTC. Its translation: CASSEAWTLVEQFF.

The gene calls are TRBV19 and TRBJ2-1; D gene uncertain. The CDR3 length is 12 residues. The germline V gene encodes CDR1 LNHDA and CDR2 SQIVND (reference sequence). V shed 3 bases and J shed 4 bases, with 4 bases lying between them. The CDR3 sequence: CASSMAYNEQFF. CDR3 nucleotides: TGTGCCAGTAGTATGGCGTACAATGAGCAGTTCTTC.

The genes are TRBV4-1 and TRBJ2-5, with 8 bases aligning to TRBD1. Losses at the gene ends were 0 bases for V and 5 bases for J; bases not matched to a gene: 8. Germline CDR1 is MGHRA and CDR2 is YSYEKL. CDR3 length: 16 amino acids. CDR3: CASSQDERQGLETQYF. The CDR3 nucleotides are TGCGCCAGCAGCCAAGATGAACGACAGGGGTTGGAGACCCAGTACTTC.

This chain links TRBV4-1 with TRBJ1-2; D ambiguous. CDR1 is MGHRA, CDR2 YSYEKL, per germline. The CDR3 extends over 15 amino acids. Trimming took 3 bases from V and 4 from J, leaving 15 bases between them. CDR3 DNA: TGCGCCAGCAGCCATGCACCGGGCCTCGGCTATGGCTACACCTTC. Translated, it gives CASSHAPGLGYGYTF.

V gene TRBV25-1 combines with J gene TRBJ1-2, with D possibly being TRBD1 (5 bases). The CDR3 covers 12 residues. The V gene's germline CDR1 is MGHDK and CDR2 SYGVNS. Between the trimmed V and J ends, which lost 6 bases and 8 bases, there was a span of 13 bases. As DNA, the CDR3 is TGTGCCAGCAGCGTTCCTGGGGGAGGCTACACCTTC. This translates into CASSVPGGGYTF.

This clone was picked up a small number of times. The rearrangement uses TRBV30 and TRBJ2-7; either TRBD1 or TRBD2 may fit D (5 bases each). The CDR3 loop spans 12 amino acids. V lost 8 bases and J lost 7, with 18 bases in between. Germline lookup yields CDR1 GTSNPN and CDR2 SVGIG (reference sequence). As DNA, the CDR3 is TGTGCCGTGATGGGGGAAATGCGTGAGCAGTACTTC. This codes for CAVMGEMREQYF.

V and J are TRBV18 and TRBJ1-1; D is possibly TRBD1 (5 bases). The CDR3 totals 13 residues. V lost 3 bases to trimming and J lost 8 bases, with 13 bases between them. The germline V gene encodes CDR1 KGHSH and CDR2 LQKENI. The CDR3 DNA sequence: TGTGCCAGCTCACCCTACTTGACAGTAGAAGCTTTCTTT. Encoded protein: CASSPYLTVEAFF.

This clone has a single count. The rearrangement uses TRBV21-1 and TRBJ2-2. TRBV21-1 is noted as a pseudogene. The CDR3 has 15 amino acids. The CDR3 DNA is TGTGCCAGCAGCCCGGGGCGGTCGAACACCGGGGAGCTGTTTTTT. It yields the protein CASSPGRSNTGELFF.

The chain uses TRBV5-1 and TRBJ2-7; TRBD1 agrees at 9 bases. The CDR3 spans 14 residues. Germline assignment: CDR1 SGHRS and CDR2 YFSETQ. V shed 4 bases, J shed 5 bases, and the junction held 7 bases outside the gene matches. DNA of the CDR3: TGCGCCAGCAGCCCAGGGACAGGGTTCAACGAGCAGTACTTC. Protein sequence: CASSPGTGFNEQYF.

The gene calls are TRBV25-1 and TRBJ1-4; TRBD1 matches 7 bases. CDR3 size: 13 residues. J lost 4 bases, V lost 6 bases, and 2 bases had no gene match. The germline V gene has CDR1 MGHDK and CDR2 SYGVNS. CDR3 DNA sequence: TGTGCCAGCAGAGGGGGCTTTAATGAAAAACTGTTTTTT. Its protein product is CASRGGFNEKLFF. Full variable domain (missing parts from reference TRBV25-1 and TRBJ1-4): EADIYQTPRYLVIGTGKKITLECSQTMGHDKMYWYQQDPGMELHLIHYSYGVNSTEKGDLSSESTVSRIRTEHFPLTLESARPSHTSQYLCASRGGFNEKLFFGSGTQLSVL.

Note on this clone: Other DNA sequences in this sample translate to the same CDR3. In nucleotides, the CDR3 is TGCAGTGCTAGGTTAGCAGATACGCAGTATTTT. This translates into CSARLADTQYF. The chain has TRBV20-1 and TRBJ2-3; the D is unclear. The V gene lost 3 bases and the J gene lost 4 bases, with 5 bases spanning the gap. The CDR3 loop spans 11 amino acids. The germline gives CDR1 DFQATT, CDR2 SNEGSKA (reference sequence).

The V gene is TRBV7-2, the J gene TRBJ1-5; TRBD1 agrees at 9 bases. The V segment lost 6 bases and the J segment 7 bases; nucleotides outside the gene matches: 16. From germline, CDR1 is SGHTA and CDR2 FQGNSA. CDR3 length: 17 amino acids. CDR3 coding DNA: TGTGCCAGCAGGGTGGAGCGTACAGGGGGCCAGGGACAGCCCCAGCATTTT. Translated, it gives CASRVERTGGQGQPQHF.

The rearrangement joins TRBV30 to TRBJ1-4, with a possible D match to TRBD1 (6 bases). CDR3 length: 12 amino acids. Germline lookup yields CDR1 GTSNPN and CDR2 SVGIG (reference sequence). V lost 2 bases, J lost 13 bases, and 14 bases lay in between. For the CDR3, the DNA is TGTGCCTGGAGTTCAGGGAGGGGGACACTGTTTTTT. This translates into CAWSSGRGTLFF.

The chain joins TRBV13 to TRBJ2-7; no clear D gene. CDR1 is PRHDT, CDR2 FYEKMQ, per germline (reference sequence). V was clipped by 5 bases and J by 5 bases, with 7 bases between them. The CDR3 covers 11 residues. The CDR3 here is CASSVRDEQYF. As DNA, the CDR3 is TGTGCCAGCAGCGTTCGGGACGAGCAGTACTTC.

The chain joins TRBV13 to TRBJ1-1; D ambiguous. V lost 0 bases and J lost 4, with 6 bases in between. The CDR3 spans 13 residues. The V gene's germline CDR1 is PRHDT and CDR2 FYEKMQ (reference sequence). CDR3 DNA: TGTGCCAGCAGCTTAGGCCAGACCACTGAAGCTTTCTTT. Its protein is CASSLGQTTEAFF. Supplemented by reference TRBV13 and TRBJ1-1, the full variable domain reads AAGVIQSPRHLIKEKRETATLKCYPIPRHDTVYWYQQGPGQDPQFLISFYEKMQSDKGSIPDRFSAQQFSDYHSELNMSSLELGDSALYFCASSLGQTTEAFFGQGTRLTVV.

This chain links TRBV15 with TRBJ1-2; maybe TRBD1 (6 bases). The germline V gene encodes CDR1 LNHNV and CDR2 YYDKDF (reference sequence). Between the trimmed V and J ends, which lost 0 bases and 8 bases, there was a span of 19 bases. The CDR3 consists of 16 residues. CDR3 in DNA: TGTGCCACCAGCAGAGATTGGGGGCGTACTGCATGGGGCTACACCTTC. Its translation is CATSRDWGRTAWGYTF.

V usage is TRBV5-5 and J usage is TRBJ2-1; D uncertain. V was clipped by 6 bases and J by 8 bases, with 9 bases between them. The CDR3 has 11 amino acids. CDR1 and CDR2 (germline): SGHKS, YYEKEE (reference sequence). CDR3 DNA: TGTGCCAGCACAATGACGGATGAGCAGTTCTTC. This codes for CASTMTDEQFF.

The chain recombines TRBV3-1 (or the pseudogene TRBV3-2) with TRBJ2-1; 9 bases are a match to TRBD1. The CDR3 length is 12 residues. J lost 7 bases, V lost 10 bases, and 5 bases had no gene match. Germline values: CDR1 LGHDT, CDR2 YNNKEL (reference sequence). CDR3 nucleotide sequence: TGTGCCATCCGGGACAGGGAGAATGAGCAGTTCTTC. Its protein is CAIRDRENEQFF.

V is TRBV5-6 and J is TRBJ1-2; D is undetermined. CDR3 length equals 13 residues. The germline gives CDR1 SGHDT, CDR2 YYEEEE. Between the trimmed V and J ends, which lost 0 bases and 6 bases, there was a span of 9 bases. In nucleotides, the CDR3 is TGTGCCAGCAGCTTGGCCGCCATCCATGGCTACACCTTC. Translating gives CASSLAAIHGYTF.

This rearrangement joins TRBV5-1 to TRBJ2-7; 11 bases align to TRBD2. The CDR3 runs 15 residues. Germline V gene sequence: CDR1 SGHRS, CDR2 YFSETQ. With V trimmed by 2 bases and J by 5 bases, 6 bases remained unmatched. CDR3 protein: CASSFRSGGADEQYF. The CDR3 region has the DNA TGCGCCAGCAGCTTCCGTAGCGGGGGGGCAGACGAGCAGTACTTC.

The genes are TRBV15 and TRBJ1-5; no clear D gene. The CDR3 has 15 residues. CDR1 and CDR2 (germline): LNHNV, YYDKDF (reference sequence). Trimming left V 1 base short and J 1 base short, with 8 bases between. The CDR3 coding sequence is TGTGCCACCAGCAGAGGAGGGATAAGCAATCAGCCCCAGCATTTT. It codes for CATSRGGISNQPQHF.